The TCR beta chain described here comes from a study of blood T cells in healthy people across ages. Study conclusions and caveats: Diversity of TCR beta per million T cells declined in a roughly linear way with age.

The V gene lost 5 bases and the J gene lost 7 bases, with 14 bases spanning the gap. Germline lookup yields CDR1 SGHTA and CDR2 FQGNSA. The CDR3 extends over 13 amino acids. As regards this clonotype: Its matching antigen is unknown.

With a J-beta primer mix and a sample-barcoded 5' primer, a second PCR ran about 7 to 12 cycles. Every molecule of cDNA carried a tag from a template-switch adaptor with 12 random nucleotides. Individual samples furnished no less than 3 million CDR3-containing paired-end reads apiece. MiXCR was run by TCRdb on the 5' RACE reads, yielding one entry per CDR3 protein. The repertoire consists of 450,000 to 700,000 distinct CDR3 sequences, with 25% to 30% occurring once and the leading ten covering under 20%. V gene TRBV7-2 combines with J gene TRBJ1-1; D unclear. The source is a woman in her seventies in good health. The sequencing sample was made of blood. In DNA, the CDR3 is TGTGCCAGCAGCGTCGGGATCAACCGTGAAGCTTTCTTT. This translates into CASSVGINREAFF.